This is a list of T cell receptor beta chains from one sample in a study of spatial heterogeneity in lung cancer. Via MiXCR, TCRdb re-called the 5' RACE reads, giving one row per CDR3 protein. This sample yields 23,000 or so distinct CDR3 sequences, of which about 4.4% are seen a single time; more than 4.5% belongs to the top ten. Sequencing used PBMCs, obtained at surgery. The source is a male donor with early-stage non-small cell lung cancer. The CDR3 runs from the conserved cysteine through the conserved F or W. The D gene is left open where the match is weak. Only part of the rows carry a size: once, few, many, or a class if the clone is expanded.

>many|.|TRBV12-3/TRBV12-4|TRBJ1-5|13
TGTGCCAGCAGCCCTAATAGCAATCAGCCCCAGCATTTT
CASSPNSNQPQHF
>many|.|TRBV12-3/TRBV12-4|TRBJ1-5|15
TGTGCCAGCAGTTTATCGCAGGGGATGTATCAGCCCCAGCATTTT
CASSLSQGMYQPQHF
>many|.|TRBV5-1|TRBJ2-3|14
TGCGCCAGCAGCTTGGCTTCTGGATCAGATACGCAGTATTTT
CASSLASGSDTQYF
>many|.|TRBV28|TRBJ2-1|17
TGTGCCAGCAGTTTATCGTTCGCGGCTCCGATGAACAATGAGCAGTTCTTC
CASSLSFAAPMNNEQFF
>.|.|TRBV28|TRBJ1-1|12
TGTGCCAGCAGAGACATGAACACTGAAGCTTTCTTT
CASRDMNTEAFF
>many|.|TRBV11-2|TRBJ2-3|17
TGTGCCAGCAGCTCTACCGGAGGCGCAATTGCCGCAGATACGCAGTATTTT
CASSSTGGAIAADTQYF
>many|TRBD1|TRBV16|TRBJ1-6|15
TGTGCCAGCAGCCCCCGGGGACAGGGCCTTTCACCCCTCCACTTT
CASSPRGQGLSPLHF
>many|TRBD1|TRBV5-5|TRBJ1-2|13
TGTGCCAGCACCGCACAGGGGAGCTATGGCTACACCTTC
CASTAQGSYGYTF
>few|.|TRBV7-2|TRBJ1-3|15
TGTGCCAGCAGCTTAGCCGTCTCCTCTGGAAACACCATATATTTT
CASSLAVSSGNTIYF
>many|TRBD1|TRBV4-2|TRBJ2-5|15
TGTGCCAGCAGCCGCCGGACAGGGGGTCAAGAGACCCAGTACTTC
CASSRRTGGQETQYF